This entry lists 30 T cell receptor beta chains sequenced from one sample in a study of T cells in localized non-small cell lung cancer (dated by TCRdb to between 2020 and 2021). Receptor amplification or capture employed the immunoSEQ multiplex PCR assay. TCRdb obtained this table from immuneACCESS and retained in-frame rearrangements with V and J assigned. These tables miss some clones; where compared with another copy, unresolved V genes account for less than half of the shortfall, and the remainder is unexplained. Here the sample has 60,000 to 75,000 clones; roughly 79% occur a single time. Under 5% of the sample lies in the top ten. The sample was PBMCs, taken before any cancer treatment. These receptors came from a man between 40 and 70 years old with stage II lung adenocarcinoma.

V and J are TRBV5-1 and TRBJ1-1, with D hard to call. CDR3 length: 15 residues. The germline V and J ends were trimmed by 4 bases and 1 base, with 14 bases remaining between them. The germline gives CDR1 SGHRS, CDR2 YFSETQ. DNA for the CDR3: TGCGCCAGCAGCGGCGTGAGGCCCGGGAACACTGAAGCTTTCTTT. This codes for CASSGVRPGNTEAFF.

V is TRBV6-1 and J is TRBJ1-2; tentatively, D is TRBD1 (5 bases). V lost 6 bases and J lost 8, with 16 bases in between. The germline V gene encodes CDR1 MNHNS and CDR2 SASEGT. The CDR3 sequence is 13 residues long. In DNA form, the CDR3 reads TGTGCCAGCAGCACCGGGACGGTGAGCGGCTACACCTTC. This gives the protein CASSTGTVSGYTF.

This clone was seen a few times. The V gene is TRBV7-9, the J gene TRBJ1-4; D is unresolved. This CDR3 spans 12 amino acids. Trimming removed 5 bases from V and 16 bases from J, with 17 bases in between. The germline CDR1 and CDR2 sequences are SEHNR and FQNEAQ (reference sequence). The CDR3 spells CASSQGFGPEFF. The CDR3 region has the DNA TGTGCCAGCAGCCAAGGTTTTGGCCCGGAGTTTTTT.

The DNA of the CDR3 is TGCGCCAGCAGTGCCGCCGACAACACCGGGGAGCTGTTTTTT. Its translation: CASSAADNTGELFF. V and J are TRBV10-1 and TRBJ2-2; D gene uncertain. V lost 4 bases and J lost 2, with 8 bases in between. The CDR3 loop spans 14 amino acids. Germline lookup yields CDR1 WNHNN and CDR2 SYGVQD (reference sequence).

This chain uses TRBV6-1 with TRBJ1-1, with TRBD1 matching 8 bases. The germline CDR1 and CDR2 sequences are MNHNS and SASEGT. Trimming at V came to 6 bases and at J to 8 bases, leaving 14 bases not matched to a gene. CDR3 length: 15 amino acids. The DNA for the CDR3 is TGTGCCAGCAGGAGACAGGGGCCGCGAAATTCGGAAGCTTTCTTT. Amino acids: CASRRQGPRNSEAFF.

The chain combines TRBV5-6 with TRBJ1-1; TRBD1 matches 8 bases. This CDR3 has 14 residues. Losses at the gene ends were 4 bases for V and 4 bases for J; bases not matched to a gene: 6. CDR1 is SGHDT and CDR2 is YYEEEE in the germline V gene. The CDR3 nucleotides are TGTGCCAGCAGCCCCAGGGGGCGCCGCACTGAAGCTTTCTTT. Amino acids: CASSPRGRRTEAFF.

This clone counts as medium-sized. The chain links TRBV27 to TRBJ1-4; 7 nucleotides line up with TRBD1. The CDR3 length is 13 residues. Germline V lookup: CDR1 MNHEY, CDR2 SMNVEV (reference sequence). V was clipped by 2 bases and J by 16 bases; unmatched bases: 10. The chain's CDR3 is CASSLGRGQEWFF. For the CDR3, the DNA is TGTGCCAGCAGTTTAGGAAGAGGACAGGAGTGGTTTTTT.

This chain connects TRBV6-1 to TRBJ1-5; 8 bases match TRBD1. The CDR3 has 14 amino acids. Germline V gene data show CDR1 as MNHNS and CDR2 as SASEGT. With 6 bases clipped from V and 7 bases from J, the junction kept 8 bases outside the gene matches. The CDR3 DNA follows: TGTGCCAGCAGCGTACAGGGGGGGGAGCAGCCCCAGCATTTT. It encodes CASSVQGGEQPQHF.

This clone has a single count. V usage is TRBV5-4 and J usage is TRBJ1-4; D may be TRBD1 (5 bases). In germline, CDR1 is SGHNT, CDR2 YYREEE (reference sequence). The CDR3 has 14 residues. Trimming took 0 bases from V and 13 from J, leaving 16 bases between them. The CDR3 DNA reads TGTGCCAGCAGCTTGGACGGGGACCTCCGAGGACTGTTTTTT. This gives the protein CASSLDGDLRGLFF.

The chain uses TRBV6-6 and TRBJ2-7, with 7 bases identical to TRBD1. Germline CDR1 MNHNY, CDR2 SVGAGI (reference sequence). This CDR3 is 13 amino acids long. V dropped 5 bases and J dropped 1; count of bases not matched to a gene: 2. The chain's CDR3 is CASSQQGSYEQYF. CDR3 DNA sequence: TGTGCCAGCAGTCAACAGGGGTCCTACGAGCAGTACTTC.

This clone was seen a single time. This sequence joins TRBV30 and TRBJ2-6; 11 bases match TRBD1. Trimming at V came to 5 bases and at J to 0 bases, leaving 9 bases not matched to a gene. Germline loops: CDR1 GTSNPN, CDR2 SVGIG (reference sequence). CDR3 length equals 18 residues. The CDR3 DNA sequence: TGTGCCTGGCGTCCATGGACAGGGGGCCCCTCTGGGGCCAACGTCCTGACTTTC. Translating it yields CAWRPWTGGPSGANVLTF.

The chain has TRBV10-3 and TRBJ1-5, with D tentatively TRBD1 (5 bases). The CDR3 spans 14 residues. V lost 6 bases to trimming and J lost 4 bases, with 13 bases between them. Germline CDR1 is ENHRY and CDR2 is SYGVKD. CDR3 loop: CAIRGLGENQPQHF. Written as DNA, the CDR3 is TGTGCCATCAGGGGACTCGGGGAAAATCAGCCCCAGCATTTT.

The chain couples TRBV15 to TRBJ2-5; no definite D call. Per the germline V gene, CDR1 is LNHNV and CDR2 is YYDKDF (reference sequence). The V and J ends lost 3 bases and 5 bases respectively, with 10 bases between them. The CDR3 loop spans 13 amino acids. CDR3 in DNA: TGTGCCACCAGCAGGGGGTTATCGGAGACCCAGTACTTC. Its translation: CATSRGLSETQYF. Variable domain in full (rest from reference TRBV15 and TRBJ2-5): DAMVIQNPRYQVTQFGKPVTLSCSQTLNHNVMYWYQQKSSQAPKLLFHYYDKDFNNEADTPDNFQSRRPNTSFCFLDIRSPGLGDTAMYLCATSRGLSETQYFGPGTRLLVL.

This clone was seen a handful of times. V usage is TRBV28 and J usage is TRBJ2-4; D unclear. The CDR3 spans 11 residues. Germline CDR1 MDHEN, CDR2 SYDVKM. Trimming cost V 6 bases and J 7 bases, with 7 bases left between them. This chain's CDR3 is CASSLQNIQYF. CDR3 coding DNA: TGTGCCAGCAGCCTCCAGAACATTCAGTACTTC.

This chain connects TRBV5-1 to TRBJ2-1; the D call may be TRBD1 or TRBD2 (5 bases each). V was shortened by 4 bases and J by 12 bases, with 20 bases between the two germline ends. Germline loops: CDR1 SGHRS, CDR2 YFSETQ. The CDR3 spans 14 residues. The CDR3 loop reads CASSPFPRDQGQFF. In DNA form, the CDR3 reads TGCGCCAGCAGCCCCTTTCCCCGGGACCAAGGGCAGTTCTTC.

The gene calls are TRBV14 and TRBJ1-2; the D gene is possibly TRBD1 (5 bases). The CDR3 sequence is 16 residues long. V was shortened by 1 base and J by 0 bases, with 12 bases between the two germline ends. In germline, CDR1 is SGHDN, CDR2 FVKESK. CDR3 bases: TGTGCCAGCAGCCAAGGACAGCCCTTAGCTAACTATGGCTACACCTTC. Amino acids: CASSQGQPLANYGYTF.

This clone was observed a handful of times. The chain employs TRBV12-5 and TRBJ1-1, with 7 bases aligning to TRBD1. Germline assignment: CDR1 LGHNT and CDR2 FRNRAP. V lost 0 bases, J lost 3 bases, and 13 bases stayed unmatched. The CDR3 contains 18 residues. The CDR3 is CASGLVWDRLEGDTEAFF. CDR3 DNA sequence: TGTGCTAGTGGTTTGGTCTGGGACAGATTAGAGGGGGACACTGAAGCTTTCTTT.

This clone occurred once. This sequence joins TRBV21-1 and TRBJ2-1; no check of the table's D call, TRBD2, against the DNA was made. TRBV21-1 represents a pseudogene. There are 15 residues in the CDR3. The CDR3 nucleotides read TGTGCCAGCAGCAAACATCGGGAGGGCCGGGATGAGCAGTTCTTC. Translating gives CASSKHREGRDEQFF.

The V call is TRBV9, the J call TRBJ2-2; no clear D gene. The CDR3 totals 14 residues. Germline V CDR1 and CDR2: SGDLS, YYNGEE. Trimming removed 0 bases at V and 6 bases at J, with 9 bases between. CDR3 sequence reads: CASSVAEQPGELFF. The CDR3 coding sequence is TGTGCCAGCAGCGTAGCTGAGCAGCCCGGGGAGCTGTTTTTT.

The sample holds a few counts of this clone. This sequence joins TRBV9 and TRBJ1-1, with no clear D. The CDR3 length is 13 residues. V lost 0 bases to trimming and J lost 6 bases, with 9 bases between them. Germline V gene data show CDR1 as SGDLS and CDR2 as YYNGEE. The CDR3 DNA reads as TGTGCCAGCAGCGTAGTTCAAGGCTCTGAAGCTTTCTTT. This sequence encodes CASSVVQGSEAFF. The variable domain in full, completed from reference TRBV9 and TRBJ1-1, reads DSGVTQTPKHLITATGQRVTLRCSPRSGDLSVYWYQQSLDQGLQFLIQYYNGEERAKGNILERFSAQQFPDLHSELNLSSLELGDSALYFCASSVVQGSEAFFGQGTRLTVV.

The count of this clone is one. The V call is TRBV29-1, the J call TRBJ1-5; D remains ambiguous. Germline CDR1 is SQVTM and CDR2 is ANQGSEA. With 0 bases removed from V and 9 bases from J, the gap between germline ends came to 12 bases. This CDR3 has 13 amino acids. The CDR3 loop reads CSVEDLEGGPQHF. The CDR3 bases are TGCAGCGTTGAAGATCTTGAGGGCGGGCCCCAGCATTTT.

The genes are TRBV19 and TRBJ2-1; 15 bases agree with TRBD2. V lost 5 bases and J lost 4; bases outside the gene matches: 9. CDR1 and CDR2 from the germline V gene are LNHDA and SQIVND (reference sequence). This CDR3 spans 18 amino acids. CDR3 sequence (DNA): TGTGCCAGTAGTTATAATGGACTAGCGGGAGGGCTATACAATGAGCAGTTCTTC. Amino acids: CASSYNGLAGGLYNEQFF.

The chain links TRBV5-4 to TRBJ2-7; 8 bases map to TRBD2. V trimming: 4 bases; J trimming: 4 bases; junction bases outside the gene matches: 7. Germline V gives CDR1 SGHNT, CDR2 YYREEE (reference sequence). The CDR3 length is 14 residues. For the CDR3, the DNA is TGTGCCAGCAGCCCCTCTAGCGGGCCTTACGAGCAGTACTTC. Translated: CASSPSSGPYEQYF. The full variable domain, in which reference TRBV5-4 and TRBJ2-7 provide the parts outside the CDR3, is ETGVTQSPTHLIKTRGQQVTLRCSSQSGHNTVSWYQQALGQGPQFIFQYYREEENGRGNFPPRFSGLQFPNYSSELNVNALELDDSALYLCASSPSSGPYEQYFGPGTRLTVT.

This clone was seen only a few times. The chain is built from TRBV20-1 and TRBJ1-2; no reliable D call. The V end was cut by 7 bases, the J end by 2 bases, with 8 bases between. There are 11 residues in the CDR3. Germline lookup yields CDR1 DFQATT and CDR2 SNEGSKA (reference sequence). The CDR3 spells CSGVSNYGYTF. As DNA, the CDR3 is TGCAGTGGAGTGTCGAACTATGGCTACACCTTC.

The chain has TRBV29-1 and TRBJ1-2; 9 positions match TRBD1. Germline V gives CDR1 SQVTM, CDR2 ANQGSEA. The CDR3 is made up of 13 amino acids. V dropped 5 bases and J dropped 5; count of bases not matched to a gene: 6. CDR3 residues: CSVHPGQGYGYTF. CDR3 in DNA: TGCAGCGTTCACCCCGGACAGGGGTATGGCTACACCTTC.

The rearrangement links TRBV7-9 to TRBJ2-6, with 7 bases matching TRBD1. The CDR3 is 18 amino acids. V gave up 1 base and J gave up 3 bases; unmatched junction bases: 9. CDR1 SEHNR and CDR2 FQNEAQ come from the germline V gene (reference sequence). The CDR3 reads CASSLVGAGGYGANVLTF. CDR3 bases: TGTGCCAGCAGCTTAGTAGGGGCAGGGGGATATGGGGCCAACGTCCTGACTTTC.

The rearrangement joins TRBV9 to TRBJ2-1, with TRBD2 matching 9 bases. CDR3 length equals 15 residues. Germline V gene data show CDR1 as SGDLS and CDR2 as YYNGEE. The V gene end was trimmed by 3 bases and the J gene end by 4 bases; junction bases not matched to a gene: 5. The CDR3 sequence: CASSGASGTYNEQFF. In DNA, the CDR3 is TGTGCCAGCAGCGGCGCTAGCGGGACGTACAATGAGCAGTTCTTC.

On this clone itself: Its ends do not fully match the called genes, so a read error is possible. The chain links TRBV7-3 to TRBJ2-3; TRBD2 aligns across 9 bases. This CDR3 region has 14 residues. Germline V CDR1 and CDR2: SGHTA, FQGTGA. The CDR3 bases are TGTGCCAGCAGCCTAGGGACTAGCAGAGATACGCAGTATTTT. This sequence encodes CASSLGTSRDTQYF.

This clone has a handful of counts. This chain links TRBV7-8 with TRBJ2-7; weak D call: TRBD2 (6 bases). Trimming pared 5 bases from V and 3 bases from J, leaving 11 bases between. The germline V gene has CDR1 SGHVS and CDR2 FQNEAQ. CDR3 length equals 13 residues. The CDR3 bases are TGTGCCAGCAGCCCCCCGGGACTCTACGAGCAGTACTTC. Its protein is CASSPPGLYEQYF.

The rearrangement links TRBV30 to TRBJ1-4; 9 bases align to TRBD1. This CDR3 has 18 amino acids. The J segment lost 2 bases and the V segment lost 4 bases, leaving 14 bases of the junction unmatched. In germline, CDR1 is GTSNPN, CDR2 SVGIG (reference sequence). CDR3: CAWTFPGQGWVTNEKLFF. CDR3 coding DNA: TGTGCCTGGACGTTTCCGGGACAGGGATGGGTTACTAATGAAAAACTGTTTTTT.